This T cell receptor (beta chain) was obtained from a study of beta chain features in type 1 diabetes. Every isolated RNA sample was fully reverse transcribed, so sequencing captured expressed TCRB transcripts. Method: immunoSEQ multiplex PCR; TCRdb's copy keeps in-frame clones and lacks some. The data hold 150,000 to 200,000 clones, with around 8.3% observed a single time. On this clone: What it recognizes is unknown.

Trimming removed 3 bases from V and 5 bases from J, with 10 bases in between. Germline-derived CDR1 and CDR2 are SGHNT and YYREEE (reference sequence). This CDR3 has 13 residues. Study observations and caveats: Type 1 diabetes patients showed a moderate but significant shortening of TCRB CDR3s in all four CD4+ subsets. Among type 1 diabetes patients, VDJ junctions had fewer insertions and more deletions.

This rearrangement joins TRBV5-4 to TRBJ2-3, with D possibly TRBD1 on 5 matching bases. Specimen: central memory CD4+ T cells from blood. This clonotype was sampled from a woman younger than 35 with type 1 diabetes. The CDR3 is CASSSRQGDTQYF. DNA of the CDR3: TGTGCCAGCAGCTCCCGTCAGGGAGATACGCAGTATTTT. The variable domain in full, completed from reference TRBV5-4 and TRBJ2-3, reads ETGVTQSPTHLIKTRGQQVTLRCSSQSGHNTVSWYQQALGQGPQFIFQYYREEENGRGNFPPRFSGLQFPNYSSELNVNALELDDSALYLCASSSRQGDTQYFGPGTRLTVL.